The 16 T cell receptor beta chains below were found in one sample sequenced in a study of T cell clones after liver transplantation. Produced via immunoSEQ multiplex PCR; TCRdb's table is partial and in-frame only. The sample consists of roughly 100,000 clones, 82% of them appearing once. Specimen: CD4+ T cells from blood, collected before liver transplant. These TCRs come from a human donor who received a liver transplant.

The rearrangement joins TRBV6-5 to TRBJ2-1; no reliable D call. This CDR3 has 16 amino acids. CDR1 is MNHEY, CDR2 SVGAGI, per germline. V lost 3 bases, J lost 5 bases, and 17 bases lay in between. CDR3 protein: CASSYGLGRRDNEQFF. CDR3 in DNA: TGTGCCAGCAGTTATGGCCTCGGACGACGAGACAATGAGCAGTTCTTC.

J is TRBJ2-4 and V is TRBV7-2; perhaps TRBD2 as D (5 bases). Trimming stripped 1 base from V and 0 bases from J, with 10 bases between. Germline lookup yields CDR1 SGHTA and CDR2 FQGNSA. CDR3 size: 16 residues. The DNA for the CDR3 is TGTGCCAGCAGCTTAGACCGAGGACTAGCCAAAAACATTCAGTACTTC. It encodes CASSLDRGLAKNIQYF.

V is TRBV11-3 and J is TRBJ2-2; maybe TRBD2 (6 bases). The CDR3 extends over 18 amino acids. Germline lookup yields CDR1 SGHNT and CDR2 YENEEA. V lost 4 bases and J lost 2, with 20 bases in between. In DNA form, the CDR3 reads TGTGCCAGCAGCTCCCCGGGGGTAGACAGATTTAACACCGGGGAGCTGTTTTTT. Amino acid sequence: CASSSPGVDRFNTGELFF.

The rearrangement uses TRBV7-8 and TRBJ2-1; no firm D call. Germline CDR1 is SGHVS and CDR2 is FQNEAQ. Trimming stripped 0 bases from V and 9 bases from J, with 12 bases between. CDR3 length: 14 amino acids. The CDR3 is CASSLAVPRGEQFF. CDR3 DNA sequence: TGTGCCAGCAGCTTAGCCGTTCCAAGAGGTGAGCAGTTCTTC.

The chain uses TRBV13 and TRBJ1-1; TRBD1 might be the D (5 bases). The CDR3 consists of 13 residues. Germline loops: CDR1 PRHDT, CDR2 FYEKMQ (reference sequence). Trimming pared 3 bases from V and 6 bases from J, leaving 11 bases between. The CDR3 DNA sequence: TGTGCCAGCAGCTTGGGGACTGCTCCTGAAGCTTTCTTT. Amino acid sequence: CASSLGTAPEAFF.

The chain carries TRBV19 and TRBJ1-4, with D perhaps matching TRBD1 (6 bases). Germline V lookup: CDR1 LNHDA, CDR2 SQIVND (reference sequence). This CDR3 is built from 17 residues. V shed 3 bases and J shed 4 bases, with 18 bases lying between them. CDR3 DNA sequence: TGTGCCAGTAGTATTACAGGGCAGAAGCCCGTTAATGAAAAACTGTTTTTT. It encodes CASSITGQKPVNEKLFF.

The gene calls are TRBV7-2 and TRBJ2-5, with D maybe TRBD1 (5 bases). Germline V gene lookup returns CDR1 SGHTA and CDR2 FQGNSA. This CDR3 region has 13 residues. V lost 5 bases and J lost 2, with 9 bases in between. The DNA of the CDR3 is TGTGCCAGCAGCCGACAGAAGCAAGAGACCCAGTACTTC. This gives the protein CASSRQKQETQYF. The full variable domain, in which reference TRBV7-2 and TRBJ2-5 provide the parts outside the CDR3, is GAGVSQSPSNKVTEKGKDVELRCDPISGHTALYWYRQSLGQGLEFLIYFQGNSAPDKSGLPSDRFSAERTGGSVSTLTIQRTQQEDSAVYLCASSRQKQETQYFGPGTRLLVL.

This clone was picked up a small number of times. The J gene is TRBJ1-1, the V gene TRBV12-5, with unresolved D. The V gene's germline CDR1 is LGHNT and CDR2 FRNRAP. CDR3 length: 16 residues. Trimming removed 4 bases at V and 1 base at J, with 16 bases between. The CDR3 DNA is TGTGCTAGTGGTTCCGGAGGTGGAGGGAGGAACACTGAAGCTTTCTTT. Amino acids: CASGSGGGGRNTEAFF.

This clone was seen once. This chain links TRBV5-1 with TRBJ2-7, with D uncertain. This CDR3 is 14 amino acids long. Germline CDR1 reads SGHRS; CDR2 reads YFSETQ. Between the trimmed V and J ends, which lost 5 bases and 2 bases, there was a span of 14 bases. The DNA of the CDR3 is TGCGCCAGCAGTTTCGCGATACCGACCTACGAGCAGTACTTC. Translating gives CASSFAIPTYEQYF.

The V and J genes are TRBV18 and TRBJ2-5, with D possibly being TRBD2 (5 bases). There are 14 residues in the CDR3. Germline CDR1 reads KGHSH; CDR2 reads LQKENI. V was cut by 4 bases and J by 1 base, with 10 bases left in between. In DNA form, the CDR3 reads TGTGCCAGCTCACGCCGGGAAATCCAAGAGACCCAGTACTTC. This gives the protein CASSRREIQETQYF.

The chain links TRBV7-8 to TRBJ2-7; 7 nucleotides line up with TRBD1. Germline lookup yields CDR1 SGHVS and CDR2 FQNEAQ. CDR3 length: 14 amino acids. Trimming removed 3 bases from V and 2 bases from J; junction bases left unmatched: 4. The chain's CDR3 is CASSLGQITYEQYF. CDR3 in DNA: TGTGCCAGCAGCTTGGGACAGATCACCTACGAGCAGTACTTC.

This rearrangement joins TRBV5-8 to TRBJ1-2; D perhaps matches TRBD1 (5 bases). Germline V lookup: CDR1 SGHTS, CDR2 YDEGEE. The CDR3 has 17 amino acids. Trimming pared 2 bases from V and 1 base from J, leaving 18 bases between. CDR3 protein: CASSLWNSGRGNYGYTF. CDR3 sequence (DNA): TGTGCCAGCAGCTTATGGAATTCCGGAAGGGGTAACTATGGCTACACCTTC. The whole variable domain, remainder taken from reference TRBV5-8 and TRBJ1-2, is EAGVTQSPTHLIKTRGQQATLRCSPISGHTSVYWYQQALGLGLQFLLWYDEGEERNRGNFPPRFSGRQFPNYSSELNVNALELEDSALYLCASSLWNSGRGNYGYTFGSGTRLTVV.

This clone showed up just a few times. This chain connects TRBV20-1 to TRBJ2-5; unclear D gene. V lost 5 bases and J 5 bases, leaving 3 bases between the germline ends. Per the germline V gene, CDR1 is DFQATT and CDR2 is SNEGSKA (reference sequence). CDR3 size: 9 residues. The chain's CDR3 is CSAPETQYF. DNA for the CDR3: TGCAGTGCTCCGGAGACCCAGTACTTC.

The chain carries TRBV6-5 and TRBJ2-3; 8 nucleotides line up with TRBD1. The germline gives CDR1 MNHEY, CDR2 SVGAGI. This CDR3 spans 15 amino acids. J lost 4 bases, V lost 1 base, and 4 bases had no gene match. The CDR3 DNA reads TGTGCCAGCAGTTACTATACAGGGGGGTCAGATACGCAGTATTTT. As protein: CASSYYTGGSDTQYF.

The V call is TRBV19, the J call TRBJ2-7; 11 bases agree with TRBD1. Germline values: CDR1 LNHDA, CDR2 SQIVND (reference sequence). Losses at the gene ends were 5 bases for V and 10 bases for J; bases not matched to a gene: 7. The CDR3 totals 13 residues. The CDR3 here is CASSSGQGARQYF. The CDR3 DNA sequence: TGTGCCAGTAGTTCCGGACAGGGGGCCCGACAGTACTTC.

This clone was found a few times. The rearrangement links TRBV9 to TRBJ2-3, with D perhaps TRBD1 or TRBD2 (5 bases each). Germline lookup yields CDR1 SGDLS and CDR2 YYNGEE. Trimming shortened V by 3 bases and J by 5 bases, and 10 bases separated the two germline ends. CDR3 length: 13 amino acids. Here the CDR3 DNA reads TGTGCCAGCAGCGGTACGAGGGGAGATACGCAGTATTTT. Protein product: CASSGTRGDTQYF.